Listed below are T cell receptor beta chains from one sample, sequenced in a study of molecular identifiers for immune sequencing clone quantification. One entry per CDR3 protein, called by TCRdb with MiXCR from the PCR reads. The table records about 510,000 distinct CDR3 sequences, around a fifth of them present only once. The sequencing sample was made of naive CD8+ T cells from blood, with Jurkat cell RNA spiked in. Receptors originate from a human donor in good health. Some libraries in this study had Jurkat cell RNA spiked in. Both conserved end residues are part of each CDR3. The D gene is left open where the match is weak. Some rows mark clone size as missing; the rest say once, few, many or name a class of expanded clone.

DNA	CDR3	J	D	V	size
TGTGCCAGCAGTTCGGGTGTCGGGGAGCTGTTTTTT	CASSSGVGELFF	TRBJ2-2	-	TRBV12-3/TRBV12-4	few
TGTGCCAGCAGTGAAATGCGGAGCCGAGAGACCCAGTACTTC	CASSEMRSRETQYF	TRBJ2-5	-	TRBV6-1	many
TGCAGTGCTAGAGATCCCAGGGTATCCTACGAGCAGTACTTC	CSARDPRVSYEQYF	TRBJ2-7	-	TRBV20-1	few
TGTGCAAGTCGCTTAGCGTCGGGGACAGATAGCAATCAGCCCCAGCATTTT	CASRLASGTDSNQPQHF	TRBJ1-5	-	TRBV12-2	-
TGTGCCAGCAGGCAACGACTAGACTCCTACAATGAGCAGTTCTTC	CASRQRLDSYNEQFF	TRBJ2-1	-	TRBV7-9	many
TGTGCCAGCAGCTTAGATGGTAGCGGGAGGACCACAGATACGCAGTATTTT	CASSLDGSGRTTDTQYF	TRBJ2-3	TRBD2	TRBV7-6	many
TGTGCCAGCAGTTACTCCCCGGCCGGGAGGGCCGGTTCTAGCACAGATACGCAGTATTTT	CASSYSPAGRAGSSTDTQYF	TRBJ2-3	TRBD2	TRBV6-2/TRBV6-3	-
TGTGCCAGCAGTTACGGGGCAGGGGAGTACAATGAGCAGTTCTTC	CASSYGAGEYNEQFF	TRBJ2-1	-	TRBV6-5	-
TGTGCCCCAGATGGGGGGGGTCAAGAGACCCAGTACTTC	CAPDGGGQETQYF	TRBJ2-5	TRBD2	TRBV27	-
TGTGCCAGCAGTGAAGCAGAGGGGACTAGCTCCTACGAGCAGTACTTC	CASSEAEGTSSYEQYF	TRBJ2-7	TRBD2	TRBV6-1	-
TGTGCCAGCAGTTTAGGCCCCCTTACCTCCTATAATTCACCCCTCCACTTT	CASSLGPLTSYNSPLHF	TRBJ1-6	-	TRBV12-3/TRBV12-4	few
TGTGCCAGTAGTGAGGGACTAGAAGAGACCCAGTACTTC	CASSEGLEETQYF	TRBJ2-5	TRBD2	TRBV19	-
TGTGCCAGCAGCTTTAGTCGTGGCACCGGGGAGCTGTTTTTT	CASSFSRGTGELFF	TRBJ2-2	-	TRBV7-9	many
TGTGCCAGCAGCCGACTAGACAGGGATGAAGCTCTCTTT	CASSRLDRDEALF	TRBJ1-1	TRBD1	TRBV4-2	-
TGTGCCAGCAAAGAAATCCCGGGACAGGGGTACTTC	CASKEIPGQGYF	TRBJ2-7	TRBD1	TRBV2	many
TGTGCCAGCAGTTACGGCGACAGGGGGATGACTGAAGCTTTCTTT	CASSYGDRGMTEAFF	TRBJ1-1	TRBD1	TRBV6-5	many
TGTGCCAGCAGCTTAGGGCAGGGGGTTTTAGATACGCAGTATTTT	CASSLGQGVLDTQYF	TRBJ2-3	TRBD1	TRBV11-2	many
TGTGCCAGTAGTATAGGGGACGGTCCCTACGAGCAGTACTTC	CASSIGDGPYEQYF	TRBJ2-7	-	TRBV19	-
TGTGCCTGGAGTGTGTCCTTCCCGGGCGAGCAGTACTTC	CAWSVSFPGEQYF	TRBJ2-7	-	TRBV30	few
TGCGCCAGCAGCTTGGAGGTTCAGCCCCAGCATTTT	CASSLEVQPQHF	TRBJ1-5	-	TRBV5-1	many
TGTGCCAGCAGTGAAGCGGGGGCGGGTTCCACCTACGAGCAGTACTTC	CASSEAGAGSTYEQYF	TRBJ2-7	-	TRBV2	-
TGTGCCAGCAGTGAGACACACTATAGCAATCAGCCCCAGCATTTT	CASSETHYSNQPQHF	TRBJ1-5	-	TRBV6-6	few
TGCAGCGTTGAGGGTGGACCTGAGACAGATACGCAGTATTTT	CSVEGGPETDTQYF	TRBJ2-3	-	TRBV29-1	many
TGTGCCAGCAGTTTACTGATCAACTCCCCCTATGGCTACACCTTC	CASSLLINSPYGYTF	TRBJ1-2	-	TRBV27	-
TGTGCCAGCAGCTCTAGCGAGACGGTAGATACGCAGTATTTT	CASSSSETVDTQYF	TRBJ2-3	-	TRBV13	many
TGTGCCAGCAGCTCGGGTCTTAACCCCACCGGGGAGCTGTTTTTT	CASSSGLNPTGELFF	TRBJ2-2	-	TRBV7-6	many
TGTGCCAGCATGGTCAGCCGCACCGGGGAGCTGTTTTTT	CASMVSRTGELFF	TRBJ2-2	-	TRBV2	-
TGCAGTGCTAGAGGTCCAGAAGCCTACGAGCAGTACTTC	CSARGPEAYEQYF	TRBJ2-7	-	TRBV20-1	many
TGTGCCAGCTCCCGGAGTCCCCGACCCGAGCCTTTTTTT	CASSRSPRPEPFF	TRBJ1-6	-	TRBV18	few
TGTGCCAGCAGCCGCGGGACCTTTAGGACCCAGTACTTC	CASSRGTFRTQYF	TRBJ2-5	-	TRBV6-2/TRBV6-3	-
TGTGCCAGCAGCCGCTCAGGGGGCGCGTACAATGAGCAGTTCTTC	CASSRSGGAYNEQFF	TRBJ2-1	TRBD1	TRBV11-2	-
TGTGCCAGCAGTTGGGCGTTGGCTCCCTACGAGCAGTACTTC	CASSWALAPYEQYF	TRBJ2-7	-	TRBV27	-
TGTGCCAGCAGTTATTCAGCCGGACAGGGAACCACTGAAGCTTTCTTT	CASSYSAGQGTTEAFF	TRBJ1-1	TRBD1	TRBV6-5	many
TGTGCCAGCAGTTACGCCGCGGGCGGGGAGCTGTTTTTT	CASSYAAGGELFF	TRBJ2-2	-	TRBV6-5	few
TGTGCCAGCAGCCCTAGCGGGGGTAGCACAGATACGCAGTATTTT	CASSPSGGSTDTQYF	TRBJ2-3	TRBD2	TRBV7-6	many
TGTGCCACCAGCCTTACAGGGGGGAGCAATCAGCCCCAGCATTTT	CATSLTGGSNQPQHF	TRBJ1-5	TRBD1	TRBV15	few
TGTGCCAGCAGTTACCAATCGGGCCCAGCCGGGGAACAAGAGACCCAGTACTTC	CASSYQSGPAGEQETQYF	TRBJ2-5	-	TRBV6-5	-
TGCGCCAGCAGCCAAGATATGGGAGACAGGGGTCACCTTGGCAATCAGCCCCAGCATTTT	CASSQDMGDRGHLGNQPQHF	TRBJ1-5	TRBD1	TRBV4-1	few
TGCAGTGCTAGAGACAACCCCGGACTAGCGGGGCTGACATGGGAGCAGTTCTTC	CSARDNPGLAGLTWEQFF	TRBJ2-1	TRBD2	TRBV20-1	-
TGCGCCAGCAGTGACTTGGGACTAGCGGGGGGGAGCCCAGATACGCAGTATTTT	CASSDLGLAGGSPDTQYF	TRBJ2-3	TRBD2	TRBV10-2	many
TGTGCCAGCAGTTACGGCCCTTACGAGCAGTACTTC	CASSYGPYEQYF	TRBJ2-7	-	TRBV6-2/TRBV6-3	many
TGTGCCAGCAGTTACCCCCACAGGGCCAAAACGGTGGTTCAGCCCCAGCATTTT	CASSYPHRAKTVVQPQHF	TRBJ1-5	-	TRBV6-2/TRBV6-3	-
TGTGCCAGTAGTATCGAGATCTCTGGAAACACCATATATTTT	CASSIEISGNTIYF	TRBJ1-3	-	TRBV19	many
TGTGCCAGCAGCCCACGTGGGGGATGGGGTTCACCCCTCCACTTT	CASSPRGGWGSPLHF	TRBJ1-6	-	TRBV7-3	-
TGTGCCAGCAGCTCCGGGACTAGCGACATTCAGTACTTC	CASSSGTSDIQYF	TRBJ2-4	TRBD2	TRBV13	few
TGTGCCAGCAGCCAACTCGACAGGGAATCCTACGAGCAGTACTTC	CASSQLDRESYEQYF	TRBJ2-7	TRBD1	TRBV14	-
TGTGCCAGCAGGTTGCTAGCGGGAGGGCCGGCACGGGAGCAGTTCTTC	CASRLLAGGPAREQFF	TRBJ2-1	TRBD2	TRBV6-5	few
TGTGCCAGCAGTTTGGCGGGGCCTGGGGCCAACGTCCTGACTTTC	CASSLAGPGANVLTF	TRBJ2-6	-	TRBV27	many
TGTGCCAGCAGCCTATGGGGGGACGACACTGAAGCTTTCTTT	CASSLWGDDTEAFF	TRBJ1-1	-	TRBV6-2/TRBV6-3	-
TGTGCCAGCGGGGACACCAACTCTGGAAACACCATATATTTT	CASGDTNSGNTIYF	TRBJ1-3	-	TRBV7-9	many
TGTGCCAGCAGCTCAGACACTGACCCCATCAGGACCCAGTACTTC	CASSSDTDPIRTQYF	TRBJ2-5	-	TRBV7-9	many
TGTGCCAGCTCGCCGACAGGGTTCAATCAGCCCCAGCATTTT	CASSPTGFNQPQHF	TRBJ1-5	TRBD1	TRBV18	few
TGTGCCAGAAGCTTACCCAGAACCGGGACAGGAAGGGGCGCCGGGGAGCTGTTTTTT	CARSLPRTGTGRGAGELFF	TRBJ2-2	TRBD1	TRBV7-2	-
TGTGCCAGCAGCGGGCAACGCCAACTAGCGGGGGACACAGATACGCAGTATTTT	CASSGQRQLAGDTDTQYF	TRBJ2-3	TRBD2	TRBV9	many
TGTGCCAGCAGCCCCGCCGGGGCACCGGGGTCCTACGAGCAGTACTTC	CASSPAGAPGSYEQYF	TRBJ2-7	-	TRBV12-3/TRBV12-4	many
TGTGCCAGCAGCTCTGTGTCGAGCACAGATACGCAGTATTTT	CASSSVSSTDTQYF	TRBJ2-3	-	TRBV6-2/TRBV6-3	few
TGTGCCAGCAGCGATGGAGGGTCAGGCTTTGGTTACGACGATGAAAAACTGTTTTTT	CASSDGGSGFGYDDEKLFF	TRBJ1-4	-	TRBV9	-
TGTGCCTGGAGGACCGGACCAAACTATAATTCACCCCTCCACTTT	CAWRTGPNYNSPLHF	TRBJ1-6	-	TRBV30	few
TGCAGCGTTGAAGCACCCCCGCCGGCCGGGGCCAACGTCCTGACTTTC	CSVEAPPPAGANVLTF	TRBJ2-6	-	TRBV29-1	many